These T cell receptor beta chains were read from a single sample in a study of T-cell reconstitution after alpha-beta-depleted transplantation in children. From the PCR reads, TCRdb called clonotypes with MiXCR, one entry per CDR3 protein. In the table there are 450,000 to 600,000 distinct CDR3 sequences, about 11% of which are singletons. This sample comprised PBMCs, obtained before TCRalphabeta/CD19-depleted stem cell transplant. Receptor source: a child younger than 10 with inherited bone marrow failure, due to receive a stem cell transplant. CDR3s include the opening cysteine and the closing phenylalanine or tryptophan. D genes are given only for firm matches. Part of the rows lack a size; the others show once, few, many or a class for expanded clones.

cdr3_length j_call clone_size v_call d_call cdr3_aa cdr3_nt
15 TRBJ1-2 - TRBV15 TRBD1 CATSRDRGTGNGYTF TGTGCCACCAGCAGAGATAGGGGGACAGGGAATGGCTACACCTTC
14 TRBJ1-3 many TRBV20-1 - CSASYGSSGNTIYF TGCAGTGCTAGTTACGGGAGCTCTGGAAACACCATATATTTT
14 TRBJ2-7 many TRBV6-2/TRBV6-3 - CASSYGQGFSEQYF TGTGCCAGCAGTTACGGTCAGGGGTTCTCCGAGCAGTACTTC
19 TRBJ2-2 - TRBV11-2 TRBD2 CASSLEGTSVYANTGELFF TGTGCCAGCAGCTTGGAGGGGACTAGCGTTTACGCGAACACCGGGGAGCTGTTTTTT
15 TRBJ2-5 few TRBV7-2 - CASSLVGVGRETQYF TGTGCCAGCAGCTTAGTTGGGGTTGGGCGAGAGACCCAGTACTTC
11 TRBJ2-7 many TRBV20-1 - CSAMTAYEQYF TGCAGTGCCATGACAGCCTACGAGCAGTACTTC
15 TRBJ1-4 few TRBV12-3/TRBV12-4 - CASRSTVATNEKLFF TGTGCCAGCAGGTCAACGGTTGCAACTAATGAAAAACTGTTTTTT
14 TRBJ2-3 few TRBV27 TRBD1 CATQGAIYPDTQYF TGTGCCACCCAGGGGGCGATCTACCCAGATACGCAGTATTTT
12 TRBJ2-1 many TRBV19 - CATKTGYNEQFF TGTGCCACCAAGACGGGGTACAATGAGCAGTTCTTC
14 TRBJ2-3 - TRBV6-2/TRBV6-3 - CASSYLAPGDTQYF TGTGCCAGCAGTTACTTAGCCCCCGGAGATACGCAGTATTTT
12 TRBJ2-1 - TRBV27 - CAIRGSYNEQFF TGTGCCATCCGGGGGTCTTACAATGAGCAGTTCTTC
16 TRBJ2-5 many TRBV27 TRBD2 CASSPRLAGGLETQYF TGTGCCAGCAGTCCTCGACTAGCGGGAGGGCTCGAGACCCAGTACTTC